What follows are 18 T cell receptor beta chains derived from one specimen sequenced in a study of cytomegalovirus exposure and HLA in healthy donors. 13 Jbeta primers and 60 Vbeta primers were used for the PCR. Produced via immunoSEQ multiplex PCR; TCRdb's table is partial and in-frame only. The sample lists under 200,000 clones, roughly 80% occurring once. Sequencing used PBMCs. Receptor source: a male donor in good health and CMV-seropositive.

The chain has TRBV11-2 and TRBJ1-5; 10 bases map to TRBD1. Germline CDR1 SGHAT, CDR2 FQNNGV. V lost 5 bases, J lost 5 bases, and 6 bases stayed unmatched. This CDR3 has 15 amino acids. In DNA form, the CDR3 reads TGTGCCAGCAGCGGGGGACAGGGGAGACATCAGCCCCAGCATTTT. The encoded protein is CASSGGQGRHQPQHF.

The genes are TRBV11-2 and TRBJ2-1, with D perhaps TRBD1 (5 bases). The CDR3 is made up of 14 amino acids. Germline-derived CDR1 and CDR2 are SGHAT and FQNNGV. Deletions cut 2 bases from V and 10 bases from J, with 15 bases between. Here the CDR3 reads CASSLNTGPYEQFF. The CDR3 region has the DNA TGTGCCAGCAGCTTAAACACAGGTCCATACGAGCAGTTCTTC.

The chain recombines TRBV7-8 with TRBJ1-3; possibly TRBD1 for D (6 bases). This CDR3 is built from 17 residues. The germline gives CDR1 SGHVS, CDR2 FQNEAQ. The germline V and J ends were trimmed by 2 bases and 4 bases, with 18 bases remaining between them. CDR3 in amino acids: CASSLPRQESSGNTIYF. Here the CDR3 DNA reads TGTGCCAGCAGCTTACCCCGACAGGAAAGTTCAGGAAACACCATATATTTT.

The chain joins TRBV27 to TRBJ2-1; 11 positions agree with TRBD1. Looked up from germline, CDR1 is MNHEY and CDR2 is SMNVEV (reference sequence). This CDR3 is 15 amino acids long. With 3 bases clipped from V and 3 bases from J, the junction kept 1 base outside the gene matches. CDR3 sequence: CASSLGQGVYNEQFF. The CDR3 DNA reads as TGTGCCAGCAGTTTGGGACAGGGGGTCTACAATGAGCAGTTCTTC.

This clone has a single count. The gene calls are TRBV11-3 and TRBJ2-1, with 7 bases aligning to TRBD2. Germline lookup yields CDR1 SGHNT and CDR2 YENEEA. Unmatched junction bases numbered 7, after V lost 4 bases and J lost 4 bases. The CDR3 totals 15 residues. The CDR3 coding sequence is TGTGCCAGCAGCTCCCGGAGCGGGATTTACAATGAGCAGTTCTTC. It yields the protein CASSSRSGIYNEQFF.

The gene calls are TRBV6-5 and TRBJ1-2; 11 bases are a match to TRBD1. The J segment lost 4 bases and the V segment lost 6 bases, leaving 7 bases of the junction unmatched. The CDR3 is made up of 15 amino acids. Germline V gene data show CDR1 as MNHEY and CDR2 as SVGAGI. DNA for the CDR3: TGTGCCAGCAGGGCTGCCGGGACAGGGGGCTATGGCTACACCTTC. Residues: CASRAAGTGGYGYTF.

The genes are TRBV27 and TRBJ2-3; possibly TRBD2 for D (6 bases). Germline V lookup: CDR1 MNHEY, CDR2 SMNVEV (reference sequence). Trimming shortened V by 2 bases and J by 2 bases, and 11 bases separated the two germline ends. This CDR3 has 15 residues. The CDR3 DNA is TGTGCCAGCAGTTTAAGGAGGGCGGCCACAGATACGCAGTATTTT. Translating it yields CASSLRRAATDTQYF.

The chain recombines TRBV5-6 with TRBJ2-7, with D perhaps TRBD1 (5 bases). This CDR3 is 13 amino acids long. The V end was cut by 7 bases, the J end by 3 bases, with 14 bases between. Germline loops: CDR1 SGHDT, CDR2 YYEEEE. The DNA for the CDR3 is TGTGCCAGCGGGAACGGACAAATCTACGAGCAGTACTTC. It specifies CASGNGQIYEQYF.

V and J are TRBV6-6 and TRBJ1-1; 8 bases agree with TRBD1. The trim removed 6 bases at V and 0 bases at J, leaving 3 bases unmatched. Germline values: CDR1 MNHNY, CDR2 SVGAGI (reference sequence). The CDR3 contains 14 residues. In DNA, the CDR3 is TGTGCCAGCAGAGAGGACAGGGTGAACACTGAAGCTTTCTTT. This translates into CASREDRVNTEAFF.

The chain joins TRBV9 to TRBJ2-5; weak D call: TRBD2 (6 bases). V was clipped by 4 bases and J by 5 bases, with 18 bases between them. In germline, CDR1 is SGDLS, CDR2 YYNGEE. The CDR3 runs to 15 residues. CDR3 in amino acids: CASSSMIGGRETQYF. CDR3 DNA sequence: TGTGCCAGCAGCTCAATGATTGGAGGGAGGGAGACCCAGTACTTC. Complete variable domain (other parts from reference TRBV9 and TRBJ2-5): DSGVTQTPKHLITATGQRVTLRCSPRSGDLSVYWYQQSLDQGLQFLIQYYNGEERAKGNILERFSAQQFPDLHSELNLSSLELGDSALYFCASSSMIGGRETQYFGPGTRLLVL.

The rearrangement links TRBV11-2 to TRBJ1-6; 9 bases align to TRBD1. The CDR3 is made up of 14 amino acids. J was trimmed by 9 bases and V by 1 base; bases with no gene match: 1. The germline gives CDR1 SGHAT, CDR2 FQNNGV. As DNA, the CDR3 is TGTGCCAGCAGCTTAGTGACAGGGGGTTCACCCCTCCACTTT. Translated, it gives CASSLVTGGSPLHF. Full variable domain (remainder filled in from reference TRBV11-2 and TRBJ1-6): EAGVAQSPRYKIIEKRQSVAFWCNPISGHATLYWYQQILGQGPKLLIQFQNNGVVDDSQLPKDRFSAERLKGVDSTLKIQPAKLEDSAVYLCASSLVTGGSPLHFGNGTRLTVT.

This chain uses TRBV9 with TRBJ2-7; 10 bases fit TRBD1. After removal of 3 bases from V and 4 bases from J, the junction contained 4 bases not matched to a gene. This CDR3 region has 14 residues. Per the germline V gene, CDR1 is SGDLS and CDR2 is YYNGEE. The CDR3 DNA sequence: TGTGCCAGCAGCGCCGACAGGGGGCAGTACGAGCAGTACTTC. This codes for CASSADRGQYEQYF. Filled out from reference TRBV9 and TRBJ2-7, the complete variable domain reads DSGVTQTPKHLITATGQRVTLRCSPRSGDLSVYWYQQSLDQGLQFLIQYYNGEERAKGNILERFSAQQFPDLHSELNLSSLELGDSALYFCASSADRGQYEQYFGPGTRLTVT.

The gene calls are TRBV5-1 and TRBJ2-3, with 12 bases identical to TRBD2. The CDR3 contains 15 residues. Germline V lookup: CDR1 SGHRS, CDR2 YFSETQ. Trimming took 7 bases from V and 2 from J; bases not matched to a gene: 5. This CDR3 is CASSRLAGATDTQYF. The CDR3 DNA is TGCGCCAGCTCCCGACTAGCGGGAGCCACAGATACGCAGTATTTT. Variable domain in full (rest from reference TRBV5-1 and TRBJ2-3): KAGVTQTPRYLIKTRGQQVTLSCSPISGHRSVSWYQQTPGQGLQFLFEYFSETQRNKGNFPGRFSGRQFSNSRSEMNVSTLELGDSALYLCASSRLAGATDTQYFGPGTRLTVL.

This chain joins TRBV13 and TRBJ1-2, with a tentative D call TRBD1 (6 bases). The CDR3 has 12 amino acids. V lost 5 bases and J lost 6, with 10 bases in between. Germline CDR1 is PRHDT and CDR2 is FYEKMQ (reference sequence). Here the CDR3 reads CASSPHRDGYTF. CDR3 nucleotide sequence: TGTGCCAGCAGCCCCCACAGGGATGGCTACACCTTC.

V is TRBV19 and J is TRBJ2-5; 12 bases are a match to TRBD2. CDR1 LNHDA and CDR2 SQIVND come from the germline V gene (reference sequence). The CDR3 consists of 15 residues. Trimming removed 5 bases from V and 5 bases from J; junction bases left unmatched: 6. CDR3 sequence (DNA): TGTGCCAGTAGTCAGACTAGCGGGGGTAGGGAGACCCAGTACTTC. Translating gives CASSQTSGGRETQYF.

The CDR3 protein is CASSQYTGFGEQFF. The DNA for the CDR3 is TGCGCCAGCAGCCAATATACAGGGTTCGGTGAGCAGTTCTTC. The chain carries TRBV4-3 and TRBJ2-1; the D gene is possibly TRBD1 (6 bases). The V end lost 2 bases, the J end lost 9 bases, and 14 bases lay between the germline ends. This CDR3 is built from 14 residues. In germline, CDR1 is LGHNA, CDR2 YSLEER.

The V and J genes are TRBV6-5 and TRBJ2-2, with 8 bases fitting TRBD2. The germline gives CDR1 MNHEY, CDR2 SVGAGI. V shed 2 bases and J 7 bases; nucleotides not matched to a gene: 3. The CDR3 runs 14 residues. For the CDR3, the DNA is TGTGCCAGCAGTTACCGGGAGGGTAACGGGGAGCTGTTTTTT. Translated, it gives CASSYREGNGELFF.

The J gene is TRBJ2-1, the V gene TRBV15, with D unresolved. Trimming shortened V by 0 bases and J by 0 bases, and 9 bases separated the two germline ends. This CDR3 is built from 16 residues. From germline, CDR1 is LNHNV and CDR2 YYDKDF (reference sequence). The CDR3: CATSRDELSSYNEQFF. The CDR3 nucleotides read TGTGCCACCAGCAGAGATGAGTTGAGCTCCTACAATGAGCAGTTCTTC. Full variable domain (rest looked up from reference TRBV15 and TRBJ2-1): DAMVIQNPRYQVTQFGKPVTLSCSQTLNHNVMYWYQQKSSQAPKLLFHYYDKDFNNEADTPDNFQSRRPNTSFCFLDIRSPGLGDTAMYLCATSRDELSSYNEQFFGPGTRLTVL.